This T cell receptor (beta chain) was documented in a study of early T cells in non-severe SARS-CoV-2 infection. TCRdb itself ran the 5' RACE reads through MiXCR, one entry per CDR3 protein. This sample has some 77,000 distinct CDR3 sequences; roughly 12% occur once, and the top ten carry about 1.1%. Trimming took off 8 bases at V and 1 base at J, with 12 bases between the two ends. The CDR3 covers 13 residues. Germline V gene lookup returns CDR1 MNHEY and CDR2 SMNVEV (reference sequence). J is TRBJ2-7 and V is TRBV27; D is uncertain. Material: whole blood. This TCR derives from an adult who was a healthcare worker with PCR-confirmed SARS-CoV-2 infection or an uninfected control (not recorded which). Here the CDR3 DNA reads TGTGCCAGCCGCCCTGGACCGTCCTACGAGCAGTACTTC. Its protein is CASRPGPSYEQYF.